This T cell receptor (beta chain) came from a study of early T cells in non-severe SARS-CoV-2 infection. TCRdb processed the 5' RACE reads anew with MiXCR; each CDR3 protein has one entry. In the table there are about 52,000 distinct CDR3 sequences, about 10% of which are singletons. This clonotype was seen at least ten times. V lost 6 bases, J lost 5 bases, and 8 bases lay in between. CDR1 SNHLY and CDR2 FYNNEI come from the germline V gene. The CDR3 runs 12 residues. The source of this sequence is an adult who was a healthcare worker with PCR-confirmed SARS-CoV-2 infection or an uninfected control (not recorded which). The chain recombines TRBV2 with TRBJ1-5, with D possibly being TRBD1 (5 bases). Sequences were obtained from whole blood. The CDR3 DNA follows: TGTGCCAGCAGGGACACCGATCAGCCCCAGCATTTT. Its protein product is CASRDTDQPQHF.